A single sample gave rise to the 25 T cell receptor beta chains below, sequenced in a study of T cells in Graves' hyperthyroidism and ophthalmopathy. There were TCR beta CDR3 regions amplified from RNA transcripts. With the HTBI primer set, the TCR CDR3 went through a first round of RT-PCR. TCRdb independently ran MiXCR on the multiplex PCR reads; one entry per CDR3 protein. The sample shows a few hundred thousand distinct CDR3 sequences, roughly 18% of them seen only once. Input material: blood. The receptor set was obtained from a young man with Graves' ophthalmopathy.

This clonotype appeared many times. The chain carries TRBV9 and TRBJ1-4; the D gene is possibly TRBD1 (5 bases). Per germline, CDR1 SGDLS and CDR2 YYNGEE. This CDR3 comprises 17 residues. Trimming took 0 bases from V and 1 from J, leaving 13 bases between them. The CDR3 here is CASSVGVGGGTNEKLFF. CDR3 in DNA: TGTGCCAGCAGCGTAGGTGTCGGGGGAGGAACTAATGAAAAACTGTTTTTT.

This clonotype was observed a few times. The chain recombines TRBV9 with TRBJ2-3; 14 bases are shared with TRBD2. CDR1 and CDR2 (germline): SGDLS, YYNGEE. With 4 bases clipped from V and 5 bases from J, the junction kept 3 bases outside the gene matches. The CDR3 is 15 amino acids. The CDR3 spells CASSPGTSGRDTQYF. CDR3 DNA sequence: TGTGCCAGCAGCCCAGGGACTAGCGGGAGAGATACGCAGTATTTT.

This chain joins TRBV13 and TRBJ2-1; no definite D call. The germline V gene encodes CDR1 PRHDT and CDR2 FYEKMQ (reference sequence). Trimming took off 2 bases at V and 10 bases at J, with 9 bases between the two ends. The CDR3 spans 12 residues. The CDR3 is CASSLQTREQFF. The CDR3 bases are TGTGCCAGCAGCTTACAGACGCGGGAGCAGTTCTTC.

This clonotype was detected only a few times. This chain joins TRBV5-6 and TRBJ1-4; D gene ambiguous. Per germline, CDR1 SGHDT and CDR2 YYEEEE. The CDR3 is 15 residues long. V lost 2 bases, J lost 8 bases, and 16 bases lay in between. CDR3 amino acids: CASSFFSLGGEKLFF. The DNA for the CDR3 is TGTGCCAGCAGCTTCTTTTCGCTAGGTGGGGAAAAACTGTTTTTT.

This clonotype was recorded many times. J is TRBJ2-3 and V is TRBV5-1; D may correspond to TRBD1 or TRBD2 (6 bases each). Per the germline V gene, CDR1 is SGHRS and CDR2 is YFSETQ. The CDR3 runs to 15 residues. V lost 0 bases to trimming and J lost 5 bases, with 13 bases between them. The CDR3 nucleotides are TGCGCCAGCAGCTTGGGGGGGGCTAGAGGAGATACGCAGTATTTT. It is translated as CASSLGGARGDTQYF. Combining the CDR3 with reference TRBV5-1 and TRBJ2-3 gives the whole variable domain KAGVTQTPRYLIKTRGQQVTLSCSPISGHRSVSWYQQTPGQGLQFLFEYFSETQRNKGNFPGRFSGRQFSNSRSEMNVSTLELGDSALYLCASSLGGARGDTQYFGPGTRLTVL.

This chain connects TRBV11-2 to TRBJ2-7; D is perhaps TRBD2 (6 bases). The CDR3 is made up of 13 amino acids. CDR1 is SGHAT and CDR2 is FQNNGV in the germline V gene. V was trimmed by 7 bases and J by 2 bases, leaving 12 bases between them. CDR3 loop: CASIFSGAYEQYF. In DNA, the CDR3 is TGTGCCAGCATCTTCTCGGGGGCCTACGAGCAGTACTTC.

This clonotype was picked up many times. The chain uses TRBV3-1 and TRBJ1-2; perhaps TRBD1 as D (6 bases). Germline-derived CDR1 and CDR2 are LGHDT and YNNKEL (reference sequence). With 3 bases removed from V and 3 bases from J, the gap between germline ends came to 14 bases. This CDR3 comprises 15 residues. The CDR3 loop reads CASSHIAGADYGYTF. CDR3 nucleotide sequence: TGTGCCAGCAGCCATATCGCAGGGGCCGACTATGGCTACACCTTC.

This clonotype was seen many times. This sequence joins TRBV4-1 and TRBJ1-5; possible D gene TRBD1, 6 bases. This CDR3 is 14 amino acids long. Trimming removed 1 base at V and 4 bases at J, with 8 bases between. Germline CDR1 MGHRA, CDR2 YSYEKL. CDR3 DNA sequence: TGCGCCAGCAGCCAAGCCCAGGGGAATCAGCCCCAGCATTTT. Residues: CASSQAQGNQPQHF.

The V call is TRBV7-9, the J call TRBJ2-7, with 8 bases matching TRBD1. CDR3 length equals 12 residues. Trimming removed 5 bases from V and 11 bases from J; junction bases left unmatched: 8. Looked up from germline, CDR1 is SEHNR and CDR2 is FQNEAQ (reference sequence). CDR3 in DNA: TGTGCCAGCAGCCTTGGACAGGGTGCCGAGTACTTC. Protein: CASSLGQGAEYF.

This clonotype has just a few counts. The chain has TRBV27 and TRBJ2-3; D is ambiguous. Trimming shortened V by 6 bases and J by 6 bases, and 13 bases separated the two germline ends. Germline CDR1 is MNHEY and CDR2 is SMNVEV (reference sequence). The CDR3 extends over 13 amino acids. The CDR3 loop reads CASSVTWADTQYF. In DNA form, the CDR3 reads TGTGCCAGCAGCGTGACCTGGGCTGATACGCAGTATTTT.

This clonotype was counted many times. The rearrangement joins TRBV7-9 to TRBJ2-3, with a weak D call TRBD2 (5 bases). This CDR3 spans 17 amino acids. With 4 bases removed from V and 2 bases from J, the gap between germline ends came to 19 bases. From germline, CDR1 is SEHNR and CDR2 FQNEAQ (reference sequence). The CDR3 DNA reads TGTGCCAGCAGCTCCCCAGAGGGATTAACTAACACAGATACGCAGTATTTT. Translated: CASSSPEGLTNTDTQYF.

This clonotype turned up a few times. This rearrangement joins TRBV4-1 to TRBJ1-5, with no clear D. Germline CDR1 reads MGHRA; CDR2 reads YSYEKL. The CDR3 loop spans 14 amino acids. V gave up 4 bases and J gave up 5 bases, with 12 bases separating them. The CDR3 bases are TGCGCCAGCAGCCCCCGTGTGCGGGATCAGCCCCAGCATTTT. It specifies CASSPRVRDQPQHF.

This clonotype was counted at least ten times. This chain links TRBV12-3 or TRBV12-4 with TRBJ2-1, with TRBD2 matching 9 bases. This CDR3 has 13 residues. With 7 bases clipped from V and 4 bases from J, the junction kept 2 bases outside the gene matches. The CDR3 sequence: CASILAGYNEQFF. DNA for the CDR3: TGTGCCAGCATTCTAGCGGGATACAATGAGCAGTTCTTC.

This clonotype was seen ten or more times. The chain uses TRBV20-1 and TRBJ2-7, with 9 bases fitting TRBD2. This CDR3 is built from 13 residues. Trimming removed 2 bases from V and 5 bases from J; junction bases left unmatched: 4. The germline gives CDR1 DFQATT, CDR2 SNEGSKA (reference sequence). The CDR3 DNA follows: TGCAGTGCTAGAAGGACTAGCGACGACGAGCAGTACTTC. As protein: CSARRTSDDEQYF.

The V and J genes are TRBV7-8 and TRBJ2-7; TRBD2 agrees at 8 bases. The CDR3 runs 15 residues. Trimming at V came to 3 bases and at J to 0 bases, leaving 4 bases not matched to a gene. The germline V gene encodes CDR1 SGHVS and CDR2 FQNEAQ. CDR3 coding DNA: TGTGCCAGCAGCTTGGCGCGGGGGGCCTCCTACGAGCAGTACTTC. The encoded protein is CASSLARGASYEQYF.

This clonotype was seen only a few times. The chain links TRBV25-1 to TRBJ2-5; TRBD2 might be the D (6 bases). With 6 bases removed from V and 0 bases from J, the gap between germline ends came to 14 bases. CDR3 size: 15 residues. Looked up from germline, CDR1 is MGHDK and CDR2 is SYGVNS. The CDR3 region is CASSVQGLYQETQYF. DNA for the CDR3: TGTGCCAGCAGCGTCCAGGGACTGTACCAAGAGACCCAGTACTTC.

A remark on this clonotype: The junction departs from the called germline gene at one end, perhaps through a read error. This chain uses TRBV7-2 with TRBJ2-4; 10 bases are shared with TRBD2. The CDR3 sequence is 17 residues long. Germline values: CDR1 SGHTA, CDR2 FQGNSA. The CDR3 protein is CAGSLDSSGGPQGIQYF. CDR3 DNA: TGTGCCGGCAGCTTAGATAGTAGCGGGGGGCCTCAAGGCATTCAGTACTTC.

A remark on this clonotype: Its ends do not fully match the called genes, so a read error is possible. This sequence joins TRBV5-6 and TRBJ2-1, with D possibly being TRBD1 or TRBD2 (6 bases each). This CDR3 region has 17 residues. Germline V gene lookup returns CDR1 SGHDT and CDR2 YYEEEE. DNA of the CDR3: TGTGCCAGCAGCTTGGCCAGCAAGGGGGGCTACTCCAATGGGCAGTTCTTC. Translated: CASSLASKGGYSNGQFF. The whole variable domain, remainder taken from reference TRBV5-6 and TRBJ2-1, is DAGVTQSPTHLIKTRGQQVTLRCSPKSGHDTVSWYQQALGQGPQFIFQYYEEEERQRGNFPDRFSGHQFPNYSSELNVNALLLGDSALYLCASSLASKGGYSNGQFFGPGTRLTVL.

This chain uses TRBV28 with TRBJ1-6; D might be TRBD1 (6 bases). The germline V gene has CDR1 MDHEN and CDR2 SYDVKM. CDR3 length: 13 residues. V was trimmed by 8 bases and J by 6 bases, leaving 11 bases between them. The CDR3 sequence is CASGRQVNSPLHF. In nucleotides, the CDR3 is TGTGCCAGCGGTCGACAGGTTAATTCACCCCTCCACTTT.

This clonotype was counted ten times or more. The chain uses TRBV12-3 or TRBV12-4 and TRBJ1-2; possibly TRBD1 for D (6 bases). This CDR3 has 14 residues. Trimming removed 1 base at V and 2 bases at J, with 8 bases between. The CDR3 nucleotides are TGTGCCAGCAGTTTAGACAGGGCCAACTATGGCTACACCTTC. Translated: CASSLDRANYGYTF.

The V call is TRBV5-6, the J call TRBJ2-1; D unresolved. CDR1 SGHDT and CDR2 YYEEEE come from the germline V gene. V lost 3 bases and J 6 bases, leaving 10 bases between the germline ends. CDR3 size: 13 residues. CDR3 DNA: TGTGCCAGCAGCTCCCGCCTAATCAATGAGCAGTTCTTC. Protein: CASSSRLINEQFF.

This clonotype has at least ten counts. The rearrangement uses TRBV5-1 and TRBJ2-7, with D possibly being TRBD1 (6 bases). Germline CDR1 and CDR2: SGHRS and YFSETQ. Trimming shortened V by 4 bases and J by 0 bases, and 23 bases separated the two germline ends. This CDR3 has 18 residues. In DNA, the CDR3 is TGCGCCAGCAGCAAACCCACGGGACACCCGGGGAGCTCCTACGAGCAGTACTTC. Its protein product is CASSKPTGHPGSSYEQYF.

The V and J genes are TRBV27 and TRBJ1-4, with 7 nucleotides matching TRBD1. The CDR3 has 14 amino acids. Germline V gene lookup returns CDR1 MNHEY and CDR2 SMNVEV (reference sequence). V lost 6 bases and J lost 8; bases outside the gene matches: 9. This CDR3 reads CASSDTGVREKLFF. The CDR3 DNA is TGTGCCAGCAGCGACACAGGGGTGAGGGAAAAACTGTTTTTT.

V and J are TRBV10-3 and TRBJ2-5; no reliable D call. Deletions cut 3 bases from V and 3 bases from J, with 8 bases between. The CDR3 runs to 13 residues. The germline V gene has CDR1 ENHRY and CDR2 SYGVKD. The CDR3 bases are TGTGCCATCAGTGATGGCCGGGAAGAGACCCAGTACTTC. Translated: CAISDGREETQYF.

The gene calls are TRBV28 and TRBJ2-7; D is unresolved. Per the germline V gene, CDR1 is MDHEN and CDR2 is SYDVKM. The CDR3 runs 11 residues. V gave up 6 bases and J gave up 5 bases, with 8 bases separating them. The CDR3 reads CASRGFHEQYF. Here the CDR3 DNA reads TGTGCCAGCAGAGGTTTCCACGAGCAGTACTTC.